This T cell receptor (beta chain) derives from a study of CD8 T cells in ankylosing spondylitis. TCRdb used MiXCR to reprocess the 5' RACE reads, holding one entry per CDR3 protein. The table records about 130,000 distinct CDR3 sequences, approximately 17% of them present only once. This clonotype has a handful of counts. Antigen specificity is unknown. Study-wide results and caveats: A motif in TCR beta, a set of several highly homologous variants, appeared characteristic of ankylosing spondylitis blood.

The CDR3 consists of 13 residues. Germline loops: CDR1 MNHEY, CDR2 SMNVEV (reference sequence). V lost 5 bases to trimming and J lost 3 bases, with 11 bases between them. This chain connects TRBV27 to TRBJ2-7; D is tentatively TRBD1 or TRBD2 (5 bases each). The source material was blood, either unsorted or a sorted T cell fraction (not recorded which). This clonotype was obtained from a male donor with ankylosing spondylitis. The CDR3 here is CASSEGTLYEQYF. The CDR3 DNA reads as TGTGCCAGCAGTGAGGGGACCCTCTACGAGCAGTACTTC.